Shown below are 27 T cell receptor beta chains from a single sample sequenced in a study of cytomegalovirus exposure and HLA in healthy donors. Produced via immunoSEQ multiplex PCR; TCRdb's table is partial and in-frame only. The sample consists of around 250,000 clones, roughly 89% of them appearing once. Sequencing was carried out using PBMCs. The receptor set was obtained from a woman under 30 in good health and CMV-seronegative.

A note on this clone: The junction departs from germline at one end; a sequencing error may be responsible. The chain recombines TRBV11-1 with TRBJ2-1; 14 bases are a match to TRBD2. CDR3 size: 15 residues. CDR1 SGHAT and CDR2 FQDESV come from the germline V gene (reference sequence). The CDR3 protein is CASCLTSGGVNEQFF. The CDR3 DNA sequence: TGTGCCAGCTGCTTGACTAGCGGGGGGGTTAATGAGCAGTTCTTC.

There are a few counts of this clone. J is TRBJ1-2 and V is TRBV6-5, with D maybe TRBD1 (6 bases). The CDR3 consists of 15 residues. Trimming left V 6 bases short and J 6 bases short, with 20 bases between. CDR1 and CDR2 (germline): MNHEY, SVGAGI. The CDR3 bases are TGTGCCAGCAGGACCGACTGGGGGGGCCAGAATGGCTACACCTTC. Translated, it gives CASRTDWGGQNGYTF.

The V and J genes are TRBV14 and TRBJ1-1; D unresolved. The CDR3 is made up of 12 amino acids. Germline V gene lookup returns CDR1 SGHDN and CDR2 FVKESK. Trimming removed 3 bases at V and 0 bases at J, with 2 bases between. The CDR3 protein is CASSHLNTEAFF. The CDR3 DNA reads TGTGCCAGCAGCCACTTGAACACTGAAGCTTTCTTT. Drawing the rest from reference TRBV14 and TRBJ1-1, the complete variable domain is EAGVTQFPSHSVIEKGQTVTLRCDPISGHDNLYWYRRVMGKEIKFLLHFVKESKQDESGMPNNRFLAERTGGTYSTLKVQPAELEDSGVYFCASSHLNTEAFFGQGTRLTVV.

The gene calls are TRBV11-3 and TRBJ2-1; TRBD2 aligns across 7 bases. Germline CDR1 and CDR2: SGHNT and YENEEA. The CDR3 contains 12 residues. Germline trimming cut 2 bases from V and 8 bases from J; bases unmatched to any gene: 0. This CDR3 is CASSLSGDEQFF. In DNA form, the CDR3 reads TGTGCCAGCAGCTTAAGCGGGGATGAGCAGTTCTTC. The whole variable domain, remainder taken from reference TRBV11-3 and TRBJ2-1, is EAGVVQSPRYKIIEKKQPVAFWCNPISGHNTLYWYLQNLGQGPELLIRYENEEAVDDSQLPKDRFSAERLKGVDSTLKIQPAELGDSAVYLCASSLSGDEQFFGPGTRLTVL.

The CDR3: CASSLAGPGYEQYF. The CDR3, as DNA: TGTGCCAGCAGCTTAGCAGGGCCGGGCTACGAGCAGTACTTC. The chain couples TRBV11-2 to TRBJ2-7; tentative D call: TRBD1 (5 bases). CDR1 and CDR2 (germline): SGHAT, FQNNGV. Deletions cut 1 base from V and 3 bases from J, with 10 bases between. The CDR3 extends over 14 amino acids.

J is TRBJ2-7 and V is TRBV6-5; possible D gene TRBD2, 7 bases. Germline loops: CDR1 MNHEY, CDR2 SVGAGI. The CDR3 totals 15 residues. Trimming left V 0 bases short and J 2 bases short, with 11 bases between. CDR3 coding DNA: TGTGCCAGCAGTTACTCATGGGAGGGGGCCTACGAGCAGTACTTC. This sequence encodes CASSYSWEGAYEQYF.

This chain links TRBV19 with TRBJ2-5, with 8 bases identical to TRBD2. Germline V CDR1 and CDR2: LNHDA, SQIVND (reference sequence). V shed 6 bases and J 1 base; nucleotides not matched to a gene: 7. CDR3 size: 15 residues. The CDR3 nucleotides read TGTGCCAGTAGCCCGACTAGCGAAGGCCAAGAGACCCAGTACTTC. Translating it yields CASSPTSEGQETQYF.

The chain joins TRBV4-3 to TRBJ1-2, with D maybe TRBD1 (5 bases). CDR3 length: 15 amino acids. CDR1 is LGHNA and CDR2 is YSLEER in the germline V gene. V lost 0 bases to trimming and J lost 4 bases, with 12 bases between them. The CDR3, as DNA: TGCGCCAGCAGCCAAGATTGGGGACTGATCTATGGCTACACCTTC. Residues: CASSQDWGLIYGYTF.

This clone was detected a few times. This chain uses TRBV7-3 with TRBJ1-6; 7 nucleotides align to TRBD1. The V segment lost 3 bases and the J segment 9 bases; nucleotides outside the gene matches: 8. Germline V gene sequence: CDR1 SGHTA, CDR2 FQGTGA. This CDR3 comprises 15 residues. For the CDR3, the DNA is TGTGCCAGCAGCTTCTCCGACAGGGCGGGTTCACCCCTCCACTTT. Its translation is CASSFSDRAGSPLHF.

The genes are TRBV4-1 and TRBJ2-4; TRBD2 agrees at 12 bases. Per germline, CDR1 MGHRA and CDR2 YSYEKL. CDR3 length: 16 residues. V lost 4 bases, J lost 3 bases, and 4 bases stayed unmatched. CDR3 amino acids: CASSPTSGGYKNIQYF. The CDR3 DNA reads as TGCGCCAGCAGCCCGACTAGCGGGGGATACAAAAACATTCAGTACTTC.

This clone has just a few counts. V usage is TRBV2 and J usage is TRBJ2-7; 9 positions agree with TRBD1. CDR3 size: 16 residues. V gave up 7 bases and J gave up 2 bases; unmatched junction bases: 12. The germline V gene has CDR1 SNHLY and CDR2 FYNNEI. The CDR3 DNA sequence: TGTGCCAGCATGTTCCCCCGGGACAGGGCGGCCTACGAGCAGTACGTC. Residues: CASMFPRDRAAYEQYV.

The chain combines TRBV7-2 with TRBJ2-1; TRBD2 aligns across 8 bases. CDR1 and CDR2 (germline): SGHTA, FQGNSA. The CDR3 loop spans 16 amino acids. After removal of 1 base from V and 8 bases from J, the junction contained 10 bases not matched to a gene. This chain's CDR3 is CASSLVHGGAGYEQFF. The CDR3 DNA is TGTGCCAGCAGCTTAGTTCACGGGGGGGCCGGCTATGAGCAGTTCTTC.

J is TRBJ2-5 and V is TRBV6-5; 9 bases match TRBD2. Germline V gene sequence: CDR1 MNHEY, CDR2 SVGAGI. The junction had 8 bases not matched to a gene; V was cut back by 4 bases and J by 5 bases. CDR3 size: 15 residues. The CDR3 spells CASSLAGDKGETQYF. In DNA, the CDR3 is TGTGCCAGCAGTTTAGCGGGGGACAAGGGGGAGACCCAGTACTTC.

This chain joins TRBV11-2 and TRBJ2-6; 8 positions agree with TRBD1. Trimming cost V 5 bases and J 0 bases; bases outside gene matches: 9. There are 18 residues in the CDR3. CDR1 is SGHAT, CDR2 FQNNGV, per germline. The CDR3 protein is CASSLWDRSLSGANVLTF. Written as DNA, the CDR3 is TGTGCCAGCAGCCTATGGGACAGGTCGCTCTCTGGGGCCAACGTCCTGACTTTC.

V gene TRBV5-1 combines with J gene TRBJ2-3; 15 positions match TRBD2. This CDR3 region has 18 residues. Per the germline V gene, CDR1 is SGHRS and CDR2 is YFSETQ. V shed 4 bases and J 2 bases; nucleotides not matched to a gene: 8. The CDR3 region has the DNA TGCGCCAGCAGCACCGGGACTAGCGGGGGGACGGCCACAGATACGCAGTATTTT. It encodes CASSTGTSGGTATDTQYF.

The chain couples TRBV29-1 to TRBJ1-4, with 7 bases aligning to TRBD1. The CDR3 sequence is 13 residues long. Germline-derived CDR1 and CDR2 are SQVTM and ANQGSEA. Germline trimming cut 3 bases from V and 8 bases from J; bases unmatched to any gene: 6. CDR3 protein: CSVDQGVGEKLFF. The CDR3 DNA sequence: TGCAGCGTTGATCAGGGGGTAGGAGAAAAACTGTTTTTT.

CDR3 in DNA: TGTGCCAGCAGTTTGCCTACAAGCCTCTCCGGACAGGGGGCCTTCTTC. Protein sequence: CASSLPTSLSGQGAFF. V usage is TRBV28 and J usage is TRBJ2-1; 11 bases agree with TRBD1. Germline CDR1 and CDR2: MDHEN and SYDVKM. This CDR3 spans 16 amino acids. The ends lost 3 bases at V and 16 bases at J; junction bases unmatched: 17.

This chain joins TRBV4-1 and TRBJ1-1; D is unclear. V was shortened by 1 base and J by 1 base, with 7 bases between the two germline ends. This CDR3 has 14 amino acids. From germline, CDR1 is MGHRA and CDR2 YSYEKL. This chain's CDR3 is CASSQAAGNTEAFF. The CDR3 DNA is TGCGCCAGCAGCCAAGCGGCGGGGAACACTGAAGCTTTCTTT.

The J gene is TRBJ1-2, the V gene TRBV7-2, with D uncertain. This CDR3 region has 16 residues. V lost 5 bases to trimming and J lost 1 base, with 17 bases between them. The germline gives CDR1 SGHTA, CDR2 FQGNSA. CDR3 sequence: CASSPRLAGYNYGYTF. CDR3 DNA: TGTGCCAGCAGCCCCCGCCTAGCGGGATATAACTATGGCTACACCTTC.

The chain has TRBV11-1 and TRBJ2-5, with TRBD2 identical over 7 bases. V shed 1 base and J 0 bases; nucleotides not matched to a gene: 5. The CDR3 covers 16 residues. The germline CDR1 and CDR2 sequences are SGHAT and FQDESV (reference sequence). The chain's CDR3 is CASSLVGGGNQETQYF. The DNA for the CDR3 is TGTGCCAGCAGCTTAGTAGGCGGGGGAAACCAAGAGACCCAGTACTTC.

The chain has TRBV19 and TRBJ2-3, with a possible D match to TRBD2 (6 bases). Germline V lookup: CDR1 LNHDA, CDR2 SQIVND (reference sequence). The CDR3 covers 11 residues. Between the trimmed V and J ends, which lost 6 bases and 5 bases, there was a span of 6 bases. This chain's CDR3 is CASRGGDTQYF. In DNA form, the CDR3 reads TGTGCCAGTAGGGGGGGAGATACGCAGTATTTT.

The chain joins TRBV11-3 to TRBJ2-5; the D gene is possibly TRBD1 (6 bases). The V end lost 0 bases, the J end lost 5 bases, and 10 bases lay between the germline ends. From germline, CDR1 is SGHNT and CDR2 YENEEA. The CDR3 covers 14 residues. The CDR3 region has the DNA TGTGCCAGCAGCTTAGACGGGACACAGGAGACCCAGTACTTC. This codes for CASSLDGTQETQYF.

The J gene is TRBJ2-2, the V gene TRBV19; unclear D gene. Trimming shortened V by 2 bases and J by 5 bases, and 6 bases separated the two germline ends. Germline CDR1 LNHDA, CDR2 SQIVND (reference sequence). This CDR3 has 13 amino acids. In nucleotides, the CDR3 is TGTGCCAGTAGTATACAGATAACCGGGGAGCTGTTTTTT. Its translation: CASSIQITGELFF.

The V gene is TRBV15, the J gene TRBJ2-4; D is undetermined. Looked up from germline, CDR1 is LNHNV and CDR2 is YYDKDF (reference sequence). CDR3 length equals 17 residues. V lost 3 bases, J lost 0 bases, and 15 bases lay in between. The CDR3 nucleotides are TGTGCCACCAGCAGTGTCAGGTCAAGTCTAGCCAAAAACATTCAGTACTTC. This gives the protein CATSSVRSSLAKNIQYF.

The CDR3 DNA is TGTGCCAGCAGTTACTCGGGACAGGGTAGCAATCAGCCCCAGCATTTT. Translated: CASSYSGQGSNQPQHF. V is TRBV6-6 and J is TRBJ1-5, with TRBD1 matching 9 bases. CDR1 and CDR2 from the germline V gene are MNHNY and SVGAGI (reference sequence). Trimming at V came to 0 bases and at J to 0 bases, leaving 0 bases not matched to a gene. The CDR3 spans 16 residues.

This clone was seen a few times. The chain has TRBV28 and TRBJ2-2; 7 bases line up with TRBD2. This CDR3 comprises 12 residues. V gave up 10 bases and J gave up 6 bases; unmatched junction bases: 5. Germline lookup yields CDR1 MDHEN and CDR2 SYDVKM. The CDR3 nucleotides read TGTGCCACCGTAGCGGGCGCCGGGGAGCTGTTTTTT. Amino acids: CATVAGAGELFF. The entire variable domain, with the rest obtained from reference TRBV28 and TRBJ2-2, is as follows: DVKVTQSSRYLVKRTGEKVFLECVQDMDHENMFWYRQDPGLGLRLIYFSYDVKMKEKGDIPEGYSVSREKKERFSLILESASTNQTSMYLCATVAGAGELFFGEGSRLTVL.

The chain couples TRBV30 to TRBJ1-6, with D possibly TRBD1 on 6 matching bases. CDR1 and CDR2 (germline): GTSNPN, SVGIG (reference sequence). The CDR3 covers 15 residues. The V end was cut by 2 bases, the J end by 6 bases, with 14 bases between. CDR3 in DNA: TGTGCCTGGAGTCGTCAGGGGAACCTTAATTCACCCCTCCACTTT. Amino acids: CAWSRQGNLNSPLHF.